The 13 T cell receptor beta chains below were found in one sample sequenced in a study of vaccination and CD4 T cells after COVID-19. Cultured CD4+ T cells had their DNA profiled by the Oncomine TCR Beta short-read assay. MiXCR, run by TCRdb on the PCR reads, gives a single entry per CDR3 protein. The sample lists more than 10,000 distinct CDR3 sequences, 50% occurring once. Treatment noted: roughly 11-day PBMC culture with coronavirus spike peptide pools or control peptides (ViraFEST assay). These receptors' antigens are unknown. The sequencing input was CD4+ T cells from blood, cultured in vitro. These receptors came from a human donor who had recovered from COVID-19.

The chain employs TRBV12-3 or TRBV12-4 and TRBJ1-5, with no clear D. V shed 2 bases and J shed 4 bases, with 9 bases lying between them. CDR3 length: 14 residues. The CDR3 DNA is TGTGCCAGCAGTTTATTGGACGGAAATCAGCCCCAGCATTTT. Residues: CASSLLDGNQPQHF.

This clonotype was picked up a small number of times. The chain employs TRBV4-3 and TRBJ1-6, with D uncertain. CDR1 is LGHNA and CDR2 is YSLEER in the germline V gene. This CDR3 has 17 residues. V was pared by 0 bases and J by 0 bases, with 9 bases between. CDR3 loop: CASSQDSASSYNSPLHF. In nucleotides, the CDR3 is TGCGCCAGCAGCCAAGATTCAGCGAGCTCCTATAATTCACCCCTCCACTTT.

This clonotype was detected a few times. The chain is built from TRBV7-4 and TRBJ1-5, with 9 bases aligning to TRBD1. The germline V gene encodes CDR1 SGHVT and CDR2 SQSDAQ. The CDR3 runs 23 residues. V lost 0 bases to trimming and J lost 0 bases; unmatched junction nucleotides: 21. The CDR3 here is CASSLARGETGQGISYSNQPQHF. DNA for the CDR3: TGTGCCAGCAGCTTAGCTAGGGGGGAGACGGGACAGGGAATTTCTTATAGCAATCAGCCCCAGCATTTT. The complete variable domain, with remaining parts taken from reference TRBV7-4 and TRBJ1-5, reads GAGVSQSPRYKVAKRGRDVALRCDSISGHVTLYWYRQTLGQGSEVLTYSQSDAQRDKSGRPSGRFSAERPERSVSTLKIQRTEQGDSAVYLCASSLARGETGQGISYSNQPQHFGDGTRLSIL.

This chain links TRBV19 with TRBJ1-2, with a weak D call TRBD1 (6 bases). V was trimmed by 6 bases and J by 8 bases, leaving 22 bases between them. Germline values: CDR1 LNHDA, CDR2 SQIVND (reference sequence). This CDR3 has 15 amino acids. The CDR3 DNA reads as TGTGCCAGTAGGGTTCCAGGGGACCAATTTGAAGGCTACACCTTC. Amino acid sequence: CASRVPGDQFEGYTF. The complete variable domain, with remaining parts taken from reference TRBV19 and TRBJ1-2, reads DGGITQSPKYLFRKEGQNVTLSCEQNLNHDAMYWYRQDPGQGLRLIYYSQIVNDFQKGDIAEGYSVSREKKESFPLTVTSAQKNPTAFYLCASRVPGDQFEGYTFGSGTRLTVV.

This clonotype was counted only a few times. The CDR3 spells CASSRTGNNSPLHF. The CDR3 DNA sequence: TGTGCCAGCAGCCGGACAGGAAATAATTCACCCCTCCACTTT. The chain is built from TRBV27 and TRBJ1-6; TRBD1 matches at 7 bases. This CDR3 comprises 14 residues. Trimming took 6 bases from V and 5 from J; bases not matched to a gene: 4. Germline V gene lookup returns CDR1 MNHEY and CDR2 SMNVEV (reference sequence).

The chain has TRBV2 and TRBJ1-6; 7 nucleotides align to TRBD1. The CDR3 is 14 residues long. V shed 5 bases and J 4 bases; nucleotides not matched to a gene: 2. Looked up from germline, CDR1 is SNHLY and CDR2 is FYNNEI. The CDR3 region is CASSPTGYNSPLHF. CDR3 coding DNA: TGTGCCAGCAGTCCGACAGGGTATAATTCACCCCTCCACTTT.

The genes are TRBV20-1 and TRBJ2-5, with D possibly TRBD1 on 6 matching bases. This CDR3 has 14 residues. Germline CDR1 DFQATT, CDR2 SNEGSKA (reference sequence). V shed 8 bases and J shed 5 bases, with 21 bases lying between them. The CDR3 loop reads CSPGVGSGEETQYF. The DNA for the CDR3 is TGCAGTCCCGGAGTGGGCTCAGGGGAGGAGACCCAGTACTTC.

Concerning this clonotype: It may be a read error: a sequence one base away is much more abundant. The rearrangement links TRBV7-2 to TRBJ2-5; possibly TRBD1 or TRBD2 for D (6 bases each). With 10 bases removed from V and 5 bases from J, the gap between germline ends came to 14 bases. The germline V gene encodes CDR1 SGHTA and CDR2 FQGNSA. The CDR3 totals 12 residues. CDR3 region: CANSRRGETQYF. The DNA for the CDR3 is TGTGCCAACAGTCGGAGGGGGGAGACCCAGTACTTC.

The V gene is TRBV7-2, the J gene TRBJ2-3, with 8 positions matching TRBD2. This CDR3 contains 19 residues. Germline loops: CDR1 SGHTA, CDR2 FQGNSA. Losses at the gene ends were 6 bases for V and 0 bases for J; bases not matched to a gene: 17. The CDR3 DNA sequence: TGTGCCAGCAGTCGTATCCCCGGCTCGGCTAGCGGGAGCACAGATACGCAGTATTTT. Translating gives CASSRIPGSASGSTDTQYF.

This CDR3 is CASSLGTVGLAGVNEQFF. CDR3 bases: TGTGCCAGCAGCTTAGGGACAGTCGGACTAGCGGGAGTCAATGAGCAGTTCTTC. The chain uses TRBV7-8 and TRBJ2-1, with 13 bases matching TRBD2. Germline V lookup: CDR1 SGHVS, CDR2 FQNEAQ. V shed 1 base, J shed 6 bases, and the junction held 9 bases outside the gene matches. The CDR3 is 18 residues long. The whole variable domain, remainder taken from reference TRBV7-8 and TRBJ2-1, is GAGVSQSPRYKVAKRGQDVALRCDPISGHVSLFWYQQALGQGPEFLTYFQNEAQLDKSGLPSDRFFAERPEGSVSTLKIQRTQQEDSAVYLCASSLGTVGLAGVNEQFFGPGTRLTVL.

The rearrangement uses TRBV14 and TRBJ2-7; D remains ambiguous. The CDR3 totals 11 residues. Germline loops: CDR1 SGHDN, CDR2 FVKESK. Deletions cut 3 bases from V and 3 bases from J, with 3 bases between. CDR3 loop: CASSHNYEQYF. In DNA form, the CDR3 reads TGTGCCAGCAGCCACAACTACGAGCAGTACTTC.

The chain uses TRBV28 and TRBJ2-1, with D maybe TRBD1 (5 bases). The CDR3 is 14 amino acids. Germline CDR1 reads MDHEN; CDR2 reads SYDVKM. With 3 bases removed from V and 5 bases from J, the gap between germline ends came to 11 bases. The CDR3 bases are TGTGCCAGCAGTTTCCCGACAGCAAACAATGAGCAGTTCTTC. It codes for CASSFPTANNEQFF. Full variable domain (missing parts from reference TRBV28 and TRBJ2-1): DVKVTQSSRYLVKRTGEKVFLECVQDMDHENMFWYRQDPGLGLRLIYFSYDVKMKEKGDIPEGYSVSREKKERFSLILESASTNQTSMYLCASSFPTANNEQFFGPGTRLTVL.

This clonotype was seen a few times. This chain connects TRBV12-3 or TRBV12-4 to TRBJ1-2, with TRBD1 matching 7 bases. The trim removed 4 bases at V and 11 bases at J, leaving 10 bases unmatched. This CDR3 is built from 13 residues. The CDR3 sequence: CASSYVQGVLYTF. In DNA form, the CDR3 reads TGTGCCAGCAGTTACGTTCAGGGGGTACTGTACACCTTC.